The 28 T cell receptor beta chains below all came from one sample that was sequenced in a study of blood T cell repertoires in COVID-19. Clones were sequenced by immunoSEQ multiplex PCR, and TCRdb holds only the in-frame ones, with some missing. The data show under 250,000 clones, around 86% seen once. The sample taken for sequencing was PBMCs or T cells enriched from blood (not recorded which). Receptors were obtained from a woman aged 45-65 years with acute COVID-19.

CDR3 protein: CASSLRAGQTGEWYGYTF. In nucleotides, the CDR3 is TGTGCCAGCAGCTTAAGGGCGGGACAAACAGGGGAGTGGTATGGCTACACCTTC. J is TRBJ1-2 and V is TRBV7-6; 7 positions agree with TRBD1. Germline CDR1 is SGHVS and CDR2 is FNYEAQ. J gave up 5 bases and V 2 bases, and 17 bases lay outside the gene matches. CDR3 length equals 18 residues. Full variable domain (rest looked up from reference TRBV7-6 and TRBJ1-2): GAGVSQSPRYKVTKRGQDVALRCDPISGHVSLYWYRQALGQGPEFLTYFNYEAQQDKSGLPNDRFSAERPEGSISTLTIQRTEQRDSAMYRCASSLRAGQTGEWYGYTFGSGTRLTVV.

This chain connects TRBV27 to TRBJ2-7, with 7 bases matching TRBD1. V shed 8 bases and J 10 bases; nucleotides not matched to a gene: 11. Germline-derived CDR1 and CDR2 are MNHEY and SMNVEV (reference sequence). The CDR3 totals 12 residues. DNA for the CDR3: TGTGCCAGCGGAGGTCAACAGGGGCGACAGTACTTC. Protein: CASGGQQGRQYF.

This chain connects TRBV27 to TRBJ1-5; 8 bases agree with TRBD1. CDR1 is MNHEY and CDR2 is SMNVEV in the germline V gene (reference sequence). V was pared by 3 bases and J by 1 base, with 2 bases of the junction left unmatched. There are 15 residues in the CDR3. The DNA for the CDR3 is TGTGCCAGCAGTTTCAGGGGGCGAAGCAATCAGCCCCAGCATTTT. This sequence encodes CASSFRGRSNQPQHF.

This clone was observed a few times. The V gene is TRBV28, the J gene TRBJ2-7, with a possible D match to TRBD1 (5 bases). With 5 bases removed from V and 2 bases from J, the gap between germline ends came to 16 bases. Germline CDR1 MDHEN, CDR2 SYDVKM. The CDR3 totals 15 residues. In nucleotides, the CDR3 is TGTGCCAGCAGTCAACCCCGGACACCCCCCTACGAGCAGTACTTC. Translating gives CASSQPRTPPYEQYF.

This clone was picked up one time. This chain uses TRBV14 with TRBJ2-3; D uncertain. Deletions cut 1 base from V and 2 bases from J, with 10 bases between. CDR3 length: 15 residues. Germline V gives CDR1 SGHDN, CDR2 FVKESK. CDR3 DNA sequence: TGTGCCAGCAGCCAAGGAAGGCGGTTCACAGATACGCAGTATTTT. Translation gives CASSQGRRFTDTQYF. Combining the CDR3 with reference TRBV14 and TRBJ2-3 gives the whole variable domain EAGVTQFPSHSVIEKGQTVTLRCDPISGHDNLYWYRRVMGKEIKFLLHFVKESKQDESGMPNNRFLAERTGGTYSTLKVQPAELEDSGVYFCASSQGRRFTDTQYFGPGTRLTVL.

This clone appeared a single time. The V call is TRBV7-2, the J call TRBJ2-3; 9 bases map to TRBD2. The CDR3 contains 14 residues. Unmatched junction bases numbered 6, after V lost 5 bases and J lost 6 bases. From germline, CDR1 is SGHTA and CDR2 FQGNSA. CDR3 in amino acids: CASSQSGRLDTQYF. In DNA, the CDR3 is TGTGCCAGCAGCCAGAGCGGGAGGCTGGATACGCAGTATTTT.

J is TRBJ2-3 and V is TRBV10-3; 9 bases agree with TRBD2. The germline V gene encodes CDR1 ENHRY and CDR2 SYGVKD. The CDR3 is 17 amino acids. V shed 2 bases, J shed 2 bases, and the junction held 8 bases outside the gene matches. CDR3 amino acids: CAISEQRGGAYTDTQYF. DNA for the CDR3: TGTGCCATCAGTGAGCAGCGCGGGGGGGCATACACAGATACGCAGTATTTT.

Of note for this clone: Different DNA sequences within this sample yield the same CDR3. The chain carries TRBV28 and TRBJ2-4; the D gene is possibly TRBD2 (6 bases). The CDR3 sequence is 15 residues long. Germline CDR1 and CDR2: MDHEN and SYDVKM. With 5 bases removed from V and 0 bases from J, the gap between germline ends came to 11 bases. CDR3 DNA: TGTGCCAGCAGTCCCGGGGGTATAGCCAAAAACATTCAGTACTTC. Its protein is CASSPGGIAKNIQYF.

This clone was seen just once. In DNA, the CDR3 is TGTGCCAGCAGCTTAACAGGGAGAGAAGCTTTCTTT. It translates to CASSLTGREAFF. The chain links TRBV5-5 to TRBJ1-1, with D maybe TRBD1 (6 bases). Germline CDR1 is SGHKS and CDR2 is YYEKEE (reference sequence). V lost 2 bases and J lost 8, with 10 bases in between. The length of the CDR3 is 12 residues.

The sample holds one count of this clone. J is TRBJ2-3 and V is TRBV27; 7 positions match TRBD2. Germline lookup yields CDR1 MNHEY and CDR2 SMNVEV (reference sequence). The CDR3 covers 17 residues. With 6 bases clipped from V and 8 bases from J, the junction kept 20 bases outside the gene matches. CDR3 amino acids: CASSLQMGGAGGSTQYF. CDR3 coding DNA: TGTGCCAGCAGCCTCCAAATGGGTGGGGCCGGGGGGAGTACGCAGTATTTT.

The chain couples TRBV30 to TRBJ2-6; the match to TRBD1 covers 10 bases. The V and J ends lost 2 bases and 0 bases, in that order; junction bases with no gene match: 13. The V gene's germline CDR1 is GTSNPN and CDR2 SVGIG (reference sequence). The CDR3 covers 20 residues. As DNA, the CDR3 is TGTGCCTGGAGTCTACTTGGGGACAGGGGATTGATCTCTGGGGCCAACGTCCTGACTTTC. Amino acid sequence: CAWSLLGDRGLISGANVLTF.

The V and J genes are TRBV19 and TRBJ2-3; 9 bases align to TRBD2. The CDR3 has 17 residues. With 5 bases clipped from V and 5 bases from J, the junction kept 14 bases outside the gene matches. The germline gives CDR1 LNHDA, CDR2 SQIVND (reference sequence). CDR3 sequence: CASSSSSRAGGRDTQYF. The CDR3, as DNA: TGTGCCAGTAGTTCCTCTTCTCGAGCGGGGGGAAGAGATACGCAGTATTTT.

In its sample, this clone was seen a few times. Compared with germline, one end of the junction differs, possibly owing to a read error. This chain links TRBV11-3 with TRBJ2-7; D is unresolved. From germline, CDR1 is SGHNT and CDR2 YENEEA. The CDR3 is made up of 15 amino acids. The CDR3 protein is CASSLEVRPSYEQYF. CDR3 nucleotide sequence: TGTGCCAGCAGCCTAGAGGTCAGGCCCTCCTACGAGCAGTACTTC.

The chain carries TRBV19 and TRBJ1-2, with TRBD1 identical over 8 bases. Germline loops: CDR1 LNHDA, CDR2 SQIVND (reference sequence). CDR3 length: 16 residues. V dropped 0 bases and J dropped 8; count of bases not matched to a gene: 11. DNA for the CDR3: TGTGCCAGTAGTATAGATCGACTCCAGGGGGCTGGGGGCTACACCTTC. Translation gives CASSIDRLQGAGGYTF.

This chain uses TRBV19 with TRBJ1-5; D gene unclear. CDR1 LNHDA and CDR2 SQIVND come from the germline V gene (reference sequence). The CDR3 totals 13 residues. Trimming removed 10 bases at V and 3 bases at J, with 13 bases between. The CDR3: CATTTSLNQPQHF. CDR3 nucleotide sequence: TGTGCCACCACCACGAGCCTCAATCAGCCCCAGCATTTT.

The rearrangement links TRBV6-2 or TRBV6-3 to TRBJ1-4; 8 bases match TRBD1. The germline gives CDR1 MNHEY, CDR2 SVGEGT. The CDR3 extends over 14 amino acids. Trimming took 5 bases from V and 5 from J; bases not matched to a gene: 4. The CDR3 loop is CASSTGQVNEKLFF. CDR3 DNA sequence: TGTGCCAGCAGTACGGGACAGGTGAATGAAAAACTGTTTTTT.

J is TRBJ2-1 and V is TRBV6-4; 8 bases are a match to TRBD1. V shed 4 bases and J 8 bases; nucleotides not matched to a gene: 7. Germline V gives CDR1 MRHNA, CDR2 SNTAGT. The CDR3 is 14 residues long. For the CDR3, the DNA is TGTGCCAGCAGTGCCCAGGGGGCCGCCGATGAGCAGTTCTTC. It encodes CASSAQGAADEQFF.

The chain joins TRBV6-2 or TRBV6-3 to TRBJ2-3, with 12 bases matching TRBD2. The germline CDR1 and CDR2 sequences are MNHEY and SVGEGT. The CDR3 covers 17 residues. Losses at the gene ends were 2 bases for V and 4 bases for J; bases not matched to a gene: 7. The CDR3 is CASSYTRTSGNPDTQYF. The CDR3 DNA follows: TGTGCCAGCAGTTACACTAGGACTAGCGGGAATCCAGATACGCAGTATTTT.

This clone showed up just once. V usage is TRBV7-2 and J usage is TRBJ2-5; 15 bases are shared with TRBD2. The CDR3 is 17 amino acids. Germline values: CDR1 SGHTA, CDR2 FQGNSA. Trimming took 2 bases from V and 7 from J; bases not matched to a gene: 8. In DNA, the CDR3 is TGTGCCAGCAGCTTATCACCGGGACTAGCGGGGGGTGGGACCCAGTACTTC. It translates to CASSLSPGLAGGGTQYF. Full variable domain (outside the CDR3, taken from reference TRBV7-2 and TRBJ2-5): GAGVSQSPSNKVTEKGKDVELRCDPISGHTALYWYRQSLGQGLEFLIYFQGNSAPDKSGLPSDRFSAERTGGSVSTLTIQRTQQEDSAVYLCASSLSPGLAGGGTQYFGPGTRLLVL.

J is TRBJ1-1 and V is TRBV14; possibly TRBD1 for D (5 bases). The CDR3 loop spans 12 amino acids. Trimming pared 8 bases from V and 2 bases from J, leaving 9 bases between. Germline V gene sequence: CDR1 SGHDN, CDR2 FVKESK. The CDR3 sequence is CASAQGNTEAFF. DNA for the CDR3: TGTGCCAGCGCCCAGGGAAACACTGAAGCTTTCTTT.

Here the CDR3 DNA reads TGTGCCAGCAGCTCCGACAGGGTCTATAATTCACCCCTCCACTTT. It yields the protein CASSSDRVYNSPLHF. V and J are TRBV28 and TRBJ1-6; 7 bases are a match to TRBD1. This CDR3 is built from 15 residues. With V trimmed by 6 bases and J by 3 bases, 5 bases remained unmatched. The germline V gene encodes CDR1 MDHEN and CDR2 SYDVKM.

The J gene is TRBJ2-7, the V gene TRBV29-1; no clear D gene. Germline-derived CDR1 and CDR2 are SQVTM and ANQGSEA. The ends were cut back, 6 bases at V and 5 bases at J, with 17 bases in the middle. The length of the CDR3 is 13 residues. The CDR3 DNA reads as TGCAGCGTCCGATCGAGCCGAGTGGACGAGCAGTACTTC. It specifies CSVRSSRVDEQYF.

Only a few counts were recorded for this clone. This chain connects TRBV29-1 to TRBJ2-3; D may be TRBD2 (6 bases). This CDR3 comprises 14 residues. Looked up from germline, CDR1 is SQVTM and CDR2 is ANQGSEA. V lost 2 bases, J lost 11 bases, and 20 bases lay in between. This CDR3 is CSVEIQLGDSGQYF. CDR3 coding DNA: TGCAGCGTTGAAATCCAGCTGGGGGACTCCGGGCAGTATTTT.

This chain uses TRBV19 with TRBJ2-5, with TRBD2 matching over 11 bases. This CDR3 is built from 17 residues. Germline values: CDR1 LNHDA, CDR2 SQIVND (reference sequence). After removal of 4 bases from V and 3 bases from J, the junction contained 10 bases not matched to a gene. Here the CDR3 reads CASSKHGTSGGEETQYF. CDR3 bases: TGTGCCAGTAGTAAACACGGGACTAGCGGAGGGGAAGAGACCCAGTACTTC.

This sequence joins TRBV7-2 and TRBJ1-1, with 8 bases matching TRBD1. V lost 1 base, J lost 0 bases, and 4 bases stayed unmatched. Germline CDR1 is SGHTA and CDR2 is FQGNSA. The CDR3 totals 16 residues. CDR3 sequence reads: CASSLDGTGVNTEAFF. DNA of the CDR3: TGTGCCAGCAGCTTAGATGGGACAGGAGTGAACACTGAAGCTTTCTTT.

This clone was observed many times. The chain recombines TRBV19 with TRBJ2-1; no firm D call. Trimming cost V 5 bases and J 4 bases, with 12 bases left between them. The germline CDR1 and CDR2 sequences are LNHDA and SQIVND (reference sequence). CDR3 length: 14 residues. CDR3 coding DNA: TGTGCCAGTAGTCCCCGTATTAGATACAATGAGCAGTTCTTC. Translating gives CASSPRIRYNEQFF.

Only one count was recorded for this clone. The chain carries TRBV12-3 or TRBV12-4 and TRBJ2-7; the match to TRBD2 covers 8 bases. V lost 8 bases and J lost 2; bases outside the gene matches: 5. The CDR3 has 13 amino acids. As DNA, the CDR3 is TGTGCCAGCGGGCGGGGGGTCCCCTACGAGCAGTACTTC. It encodes CASGRGVPYEQYF.

This chain joins TRBV11-2 and TRBJ1-2, with no clear D. V was clipped by 1 base and J by 0 bases, with 15 bases between them. The CDR3 is 17 amino acids. Germline V lookup: CDR1 SGHAT, CDR2 FQNNGV. CDR3 region: CASSLVPSPRSNYGYTF. CDR3 nucleotide sequence: TGTGCCAGCAGCTTAGTCCCATCCCCCAGGTCTAACTATGGCTACACCTTC.